The table lists the clone carrying this T cell receptor (beta chain) with a count of one. The CDR3 spans 13 residues. The germline V gene has CDR1 MGHRA and CDR2 YSYEKL. Trimming removed 3 bases from V and 4 bases from J; junction bases left unmatched: 2. The data derive from a study of cytomegalovirus exposure and HLA in healthy donors. Vbeta (60) and Jbeta (13) primers were used in the PCR. The method was immunoSEQ multiplex PCR; TCRdb's version includes in-frame clones alone and lacks a portion of them. The table lists approximately 110,000 clones, less than 75% of them singletons. The chain joins TRBV4-1 to TRBJ1-1; TRBD1 matches 7 bases. The TCR comes from a man aged 40-49 years in good health and CMV-seropositive. The sequencing sample was made of PBMCs. The CDR3 region has the DNA TGCGCCAGCAGCCACTCAGGGGGCACTGAAGCTTTCTTT. Its protein product is CASSHSGGTEAFF.